A single TCR beta chain is shown here with its context. Its antigen remains undetermined. No much larger clonotype is one base removed from it; base qualities were not supplied. The CDR3 regions of human TCRbeta chains were subjected to immunosequencing. In the authors' own workflow: Repertoire TCRs were matched against a reference library of SARS-CoV-2-specific TCRs generated with the MIRA antigen-specificity platform. Breadth meant the fraction of unique TCRs that were SARS-CoV-2-associated, whereas depth meant the fraction of total T cells that were SARS-CoV-2-associated. Using the MIRA data, each spike-specific TCR was assigned both to the spike region to which the TCR was reactive and to a CD4 or CD8 class. Log10-transformed breadth and depth values were compared by one-way ANOVA with Sidak's multiple comparisons tests. TCRdb re-hosts the immuneACCESS table, in-frame sequences only. Its copies lack some clones; in the studies checked, an unresolved V gene accounts for under half of them, and the cause for the rest is not known. Clone size and the V and J calls come from that table; the DNA yielded D and trimming. For this sample the table gives 90,000 to 150,000 clones, of which 70% to 90% were detected only once. The top ten clonotypes cover over 3% of the sample.

Sample time point, as interpreted from the label and publication: baseline before first vaccination. Vaccinee samples were obtained from the UK trials COV001 and COV002, which included a single-blind randomized controlled phase 2/3 trial of AZD1222 (ChAdOx1 nCoV-19) in healthy adults. For TCRbeta chain sequencing, PBMC samples were collected from trial participants at day 0 and at day 28 after the second dose. This sample is part of a study of T cell responses to AZD1222 COVID-19 vaccine (dated by TCRdb to the early 2020s). Some background on the complete study: AZD1222 recipients whose second dose came at about 4 weeks and those whose second dose came at about 12 weeks were combined into one group, since spike-specific TCR depth and breadth did not differ between the two schedules. A total of 233 trial participants underwent TCR sequencing, of whom 207 had received two doses of AZD1222 and roughly 26 had received two doses of the MenACWY control vaccine. Trial participants were enrolled by age into subgroups of 18-55, 56-69 and 70-plus years, and 148, 28 and 57 TCR-sequenced participants, respectively, were included in these subgroups. What the research found in general, with its limitations: Reportedly, close to half of the unique spike-specific TCRs recognized epitopes lying outside the regions that are mutated in the B.1.351 and B.1.1.7 variants. The 56-69-year group was small, and its depth increase did not reach significance, likely because of low power. After two AZD1222 doses, spike-specific TCR breadth and depth were significantly higher than at day 0 and than in MenACWY recipients. No day 14 peak-response samples were available, so repertoires were characterized only after the peak T cell response. Conclusions about previously exposed vaccinees are limited because only six or seven AZD1222 recipients were SARS-CoV-2 seropositive at baseline. Participants were mostly white British, with more females than males. The authors suggested clonal diversity may have been underestimated. The vaccine-associated CD4 TCRs covered the entire spike protein, and the dominant responses fell in regions 160-218 and 743-854.

The germline V gene (reference sequence) supplies CDR1 LGHDT and CDR2 YNNKEL. From cysteine to phenylalanine, the CDR3 is 14 amino acids long. Only the CDR3 DNA stays, 42 bases, in frame from base 1. V loses 4 bases of germline sequence and J loses 10 bases, and the interval between the two ends is 19 bases. This sample comprised peripheral blood, obtained on day 0 of AZD1222 vaccination. The chain joins TRBV3-1 (or the pseudogene TRBV3-2) to TRBJ1-1, with the D gene too uncertain to name. The clonotype originates from an adult in good health. The DNA sequence is TGTGCCAGCAGCCCCAACGGCGCGGGGAATGGAGCTTTCTTT. The encoded protein is CASSPNGAGNGAFF.